This T cell receptor (beta chain) emerged from a study of blood T cell repertoires in COVID-19 (dated by TCRdb to about 2020). For the wider study: Samples covering the acute and convalescent phases of COVID-19 were provided by collaborators in the United States, Italy and Spain. The prospective study material was composed of cDNA or gDNA derived from T cells, B-cell-depleted T cells, or PBMCs. The dataset comprised deeply sampled blood TCRbeta repertoires from subjects exposed to, actively infected with, or recovered from COVID-19. The repertoires were released in a freely available public database meant as a resource for research on the immune response to SARS-CoV-2. The samples were drawn from two sources: the first 160 participants of the ongoing ImmuneRACE study, and fewer than 1,500 subjects contributed by 6 global collaborators. Nearly every sample came with metadata listing a de-identified subject ID, COVID-19 status, age in years and sex. Where HLA class I and class II types were available, the types were taken from metadata supplied by the sample provider, not from assay-based typing.

On this clone: Its antigen is currently not known. Per-base quality was not reported, and no clone a single base away is much larger than it.

Enrolling through a virtual design, the prospective study's participants ranged in age from roughly 18 to 100 years and lived across 24 United States geographic areas. In the prospective study, cohorts were assigned on the basis of participant-reported clinical history obtained from a screening survey and a study questionnaire. For ImmuneRACE Cohort 3, a participant was defined as recovered based on two consecutive negative NP/OP PCR tests, clearance by a healthcare professional, or resolution of symptoms. Each participant in the prospective study had whole blood, serum and a nasopharyngeal or oropharyngeal swab collected by mobile phlebotomists. Participants in the prospective study had the option to provide additional blood draws and questionnaires over a roughly two-month period. Before DNA extraction, prospective study blood samples were shipped either frozen or at room temperature. Trimming leaves V shorter by 3 bases and J shorter by 6 bases, with the junction holding 11 bases beyond the gene matches. The germline V gene yields SGHVS for CDR1 and FQNEAQ for CDR2. The CDR3 measures 18 amino acids from cysteine to phenylalanine. The kept DNA is CDR3 alone, 54 bases in frame from the first base.

Overall results and qualifications from the work: How much clinical and demographic metadata was included differed by source and by participant, and the metadata was provided uncurated.

TCRbeta CDR3 regions were amplified from genomic DNA using the immunoSEQ Assay, a bias-controlled multiplex PCR. On the study's bioinformatics: Nucleated cell counts per sample were estimated from amplification of reference gene primers within the assay. To quantify the absolute abundance of each unique TCRbeta CDR3 rearrangement, sequence reads were collapsed and filtered. For each sample, productive Simpson clonality was calculated by taking the square root of Simpson's diversity index across productive rearrangements. TCRdb took over this immuneACCESS table, retaining in-frame rearrangements with V and J assigned. Such tables are incomplete; in checked studies, under half of the missing clones stem from an unresolved V gene, and the remainder is unexplained. The V and J calls and the clone size are those of that table, but D and trimming were determined from the DNA. A total of fewer than 350,000 clones appear in this sample, roughly 85% of them only once. The biggest ten clones account for under 3% of the sample.

The chain joins TRBV7-8 to TRBJ2-2; the junction holds 12 bases that match TRBD1. The source material was PBMCs or T cells enriched from blood (not recorded which). The clonotype comes from a woman between 45 and 60 years old who had recovered from COVID-19. The nucleotide sequence is TGTGCCAGCAGCTTTCCGGGACAGGGGGCTCGGAGCGCCGGGGAGCTGTTTTTT. Its protein reads: CASSFPGQGARSAGELFF.